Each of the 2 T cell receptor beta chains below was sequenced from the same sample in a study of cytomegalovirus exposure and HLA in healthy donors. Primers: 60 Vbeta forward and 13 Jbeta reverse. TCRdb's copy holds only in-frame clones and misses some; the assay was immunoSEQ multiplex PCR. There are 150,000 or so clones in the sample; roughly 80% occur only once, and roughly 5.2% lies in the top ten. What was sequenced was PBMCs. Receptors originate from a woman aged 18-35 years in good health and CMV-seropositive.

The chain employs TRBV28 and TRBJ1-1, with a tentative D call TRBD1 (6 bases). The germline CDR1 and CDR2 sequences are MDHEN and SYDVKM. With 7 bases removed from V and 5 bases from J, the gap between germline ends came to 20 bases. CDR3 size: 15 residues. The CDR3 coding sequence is TGTGCCAGCATCCTTTCGAGACGGGGGGCTACTGAAGCTTTCTTT. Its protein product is CASILSRRGATEAFF.

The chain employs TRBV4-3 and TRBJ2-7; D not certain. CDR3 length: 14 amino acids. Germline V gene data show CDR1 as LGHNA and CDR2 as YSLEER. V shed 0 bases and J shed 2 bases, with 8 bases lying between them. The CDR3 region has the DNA TGCGCCAGCAGCCAAGACCTGGGCCCCTACGAGCAGTACTTC. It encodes CASSQDLGPYEQYF.